Below, one T cell receptor (beta chain) is given with its context. Its ends do not fully match the called genes, so a read error is possible. The data stem from a study of blood T cell repertoires in COVID-19. Study as a whole: There were acute and convalescent COVID-19 samples, and they came from the United States, Italy and Spain. Nucleic acid was either cDNA or gDNA, and it came from T cells, B-cell-depleted T cells, or PBMCs.

In the original processing: Cell counts per sample came from amplifying reference gene primers. Assay used: immunoSEQ multiplex PCR; TCRdb lists only in-frame clones, some missing. From that table come the V and J calls and clone size; the DNA was used to work out D and trimming. The sample yields 300,000 to 400,000 clones, about 90% seen once. CDR1 and CDR2 from the germline V gene are MDHEN and SYDVKM. CDR3 length equals 12 residues. The chain is built from TRBV28 and TRBJ1-2; TRBD1 matches 8 bases. What was sequenced was peripheral blood. This receptor was taken from a woman aged 60-75 years with COVID-19, enrolled during active disease. CDR3 coding DNA: TGTGCCGGCAGGGGGCAGGACTATGGCTACACCTTC. Encoded protein: CAGRGQDYGYTF.